This T cell receptor (beta chain) was profiled in a study of cytomegalovirus exposure and HLA in healthy donors. The germline V gene encodes CDR1 MGHRA and CDR2 YSYEKL. V was trimmed by 4 bases and J by 8 bases, leaving 15 bases between them. The CDR3 is made up of 14 amino acids. The PCR was carried out with 60 Vbeta primers and 13 Jbeta primers. Assay: immunoSEQ multiplex PCR; the TCRdb copy retains only in-frame clones and omits some. The sample carries around 150,000 clones, more than 60% recorded once. The material sequenced was PBMCs. The chain carries TRBV4-1 and TRBJ2-1; no definite D call. The origin of this receptor is a man between 18 and 35 years old in good health and CMV-seropositive. The CDR3 bases are TGCGCCAGCAGCCTCCGACACCCCGGCTATGAGCAGTTCTTC. Translated, it gives CASSLRHPGYEQFF.